The rows below give T cell receptor beta chains drawn from one sample of a study of T cell responses to AZD1222 COVID-19 vaccine. The data were produced by immunoSEQ multiplex PCR, yet TCRdb's version contains in-frame clones alone and is incomplete. The repertoire holds 95,000 to 100,000 clones, with about nine tenths as singletons. Specimen: peripheral blood, collected on day 0 of AZD1222 vaccination. The source of these receptors is an adult in good health. CDR3s include the opening cysteine and the closing phenylalanine or tryptophan. Each record gives: clone size, D gene, J gene, V gene, CDR3 protein, CDR3 DNA. The D gene is left open where the match is weak. Where a row states a size, it is once, few, many or the class of an expanded clone; other rows omit it.

NA	NA	TRBJ1-1	TRBV28	CASPAGRGRPTEAFF	TGTGCCAGCCCGGCAGGGAGGGGAAGACCCACTGAAGCTTTCTTT
NA	NA	TRBJ2-4	TRBV4-1	CASSQMGLAKNIQYF	TGCGCCAGCAGCCAGATGGGCTTAGCCAAAAACATTCAGTACTTC
NA	NA	TRBJ2-7	TRBV2	CASRGDGYEQYF	TGTGCCAGCAGGGGGGACGGCTACGAGCAGTACTTC
NA	TRBD1	TRBJ2-5	TRBV5-1	CASSSQGVGETQYF	TGCGCCAGCAGTTCTCAGGGGGTGGGAGAGACCCAGTACTTC
NA	TRBD1	TRBJ1-5	TRBV27	CASSRGQRRGGNQPQHF	TGTGCCAGCAGTCGGGGACAGCGCAGAGGGGGCAATCAGCCCCAGCATTTT
NA	TRBD2	TRBJ2-7	TRBV2	CASRGRGLAGNDEQYF	TGTGCCAGCAGGGGAAGGGGACTAGCGGGGAATGACGAGCAGTACTTC
NA	TRBD1	TRBJ1-1	TRBV5-1	CASSPRGPFGTEAFF	TGCGCCAGCAGCCCCAGGGGGCCTTTTGGCACTGAAGCTTTCTTT
NA	TRBD1	TRBJ2-3	TRBV19	CASSAGTGGADTQYF	TGTGCCAGTAGTGCTGGGACAGGGGGCGCGGATACGCAGTATTTT
NA	NA	TRBJ2-7	TRBV6-2/TRBV6-3	CASSYEGPSSYEQYF	TGTGCCAGCAGTTACGAAGGCCCTAGCTCCTACGAGCAGTACTTC
once	NA	TRBJ1-1	TRBV7-9	CAGTPRGRLEAFF	TGTGCCGGGACACCTCGGGGGCGTCTCGAAGCTTTCTTT
NA	NA	TRBJ1-3	TRBV3-1/TRBV3-2	CASSHRGRGGNTIYF	TGTGCCAGCAGCCATCGGGGGCGCGGGGGAAACACCATATATTTT
NA	NA	TRBJ1-5	TRBV10-1	CAALPDQPQHF	TGCGCCGCCCTTCCGGATCAGCCCCAGCATTTT
NA	NA	TRBJ1-3	TRBV6-5	CASSLTFISLANTIYF	TGTGCCAGCAGTTTGACCTTTATATCCCTGGCAAACACCATATATTTT
NA	NA	TRBJ2-7	TRBV7-9	CASSKPGTEAYEQYF	TGTGCCAGCAGTAAACCCGGGACTGAGGCCTACGAGCAGTACTTC
NA	NA	TRBJ1-3	TRBV10-3	CAISESPGTGNTIYF	TGTGCCATCAGTGAGTCCCCCGGGACGGGAAACACCATATATTTT
NA	NA	TRBJ2-7	TRBV5-1	CASSLGYEQYF	TGCGCCAGCTCCTTAGGCTACGAGCAGTACTTC
once	NA	TRBJ2-7	TRBV2	CASSEESYEQYF	TGTGCCAGCAGTGAAGAGTCCTACGAGCAGTACTTC
NA	NA	TRBJ1-1	TRBV5-1	CASRPVGGGNTEAFF	TGCGCCAGCAGGCCGGTGGGAGGCGGAAACACTGAAGCTTTCTTT
NA	NA	TRBJ2-5	TRBV2	CASSEIARETQYF	TGTGCCAGCAGTGAAATAGCCAGAGAGACCCAGTACTTC
NA	NA	TRBJ1-2	TRBV4-1	CASSIQRNDYGYTF	TGCGCCAGCTCCATCCAGCGAAATGACTATGGCTACACCTTC
NA	NA	TRBJ2-1	TRBV24-1	CATSDFASGTGAYNEQFF	TGTGCCACCAGTGATTTCGCAAGCGGGACAGGAGCCTACAATGAGCAGTTCTTC
once	NA	TRBJ1-5	TRBV7-2	CASSLGRRGAGQEPQHF	TGTGCCAGCAGCTTAGGTAGAAGGGGGGCGGGTCAAGAGCCCCAGCATTTT
few	TRBD1	TRBJ1-6	TRBV28	CASRWTGGVDSPLHF	TGTGCCAGCAGATGGACAGGGGGAGTGGATTCACCCCTCCACTTT
NA	TRBD2	TRBJ2-1	TRBV27	CASSLWTSGANEQFF	TGTGCCAGCAGTTTGTGGACTAGCGGGGCGAATGAGCAGTTCTTC
NA	NA	TRBJ1-6	TRBV12-3/TRBV12-4	CASNSGTNSPLHF	TGTGCCAGCAACTCAGGGACTAATTCACCCCTCCACTTT
NA	NA	TRBJ1-4	TRBV15	CATSRSGATNEKLFF	TGTGCCACCAGCAGATCAGGGGCAACTAATGAAAAACTGTTTTTT
few	TRBD1	TRBJ2-7	TRBV6-5	CASSYGQGVYEQYF	TGTGCCAGCAGTTACGGACAGGGAGTTTACGAGCAGTACTTC
NA	NA	TRBJ1-4	TRBV3-1/TRBV3-2	CASSHRDSATNEKLFF	TGTGCCAGCAGCCACCGAGACAGCGCAACTAATGAAAAACTGTTTTTT
few	TRBD2	TRBJ2-3	TRBV5-1	CASRRRGAGVLVDTQYF	TGCGCCAGCCGACGGCGGGGAGCGGGGGTTTTGGTGGATACGCAGTATTTT
NA	NA	TRBJ2-7	TRBV3-1/TRBV3-2	CASSQDGGSGPYEQYF	TGTGCCAGCAGCCAAGATGGAGGCAGTGGTCCCTACGAGCAGTACTTC
NA	TRBD1	TRBJ1-1	TRBV27	CASRHRGVGTEAFF	TGTGCCAGCAGACACAGGGGAGTGGGCACTGAAGCTTTCTTT
NA	TRBD1	TRBJ2-3	TRBV5-1	CASRETGTGGADTQYF	TGCGCCAGCCGTGAAACCGGGACAGGGGGGGCAGATACGCAGTATTTT
few	NA	TRBJ1-3	TRBV4-1	CASSQDPPGFGNTIYF	TGCGCCAGCAGCCAAGATCCCCCAGGGTTCGGAAACACCATATATTTT
NA	NA	TRBJ1-3	TRBV6-5	CASSPSLSGNTIYF	TGTGCCAGCAGCCCAAGTCTTTCTGGAAACACCATATATTTT
NA	NA	TRBJ1-1	TRBV9	CASSVDSEGSYTEAFF	TGTGCCAGCAGCGTAGATTCAGAGGGAAGTTACACTGAAGCTTTCTTT
NA	TRBD1	TRBJ1-3	TRBV5-1	CASSQGQSGNTIYF	TGCGCCAGCAGCCAGGGACAGAGTGGAAACACCATATATTTT